This section outlines one T cell receptor beta chain sequence together with its context. During active infection, Seattle patients enrolled and were then monitored through disease. The sample originates from a study of blood T cell repertoires in COVID-19. As for the study in general: Samples came from the United States, Italy and Spain, spanning acute and convalescent COVID-19. The cDNA or gDNA used as material had been derived from T cells, B-cell-depleted T cells, or PBMCs.

This CDR3 is 15 amino acids long. V shed 6 bases and J 4 bases; nucleotides not matched to a gene: 8. Per germline, CDR1 KGHSH and CDR2 LQKENI. Authors' analysis steps: Reference gene primer amplification gave estimated nucleated cell counts. The data were produced by immunoSEQ multiplex PCR, yet TCRdb's version contains in-frame clones alone and is incomplete. V and J calls and clone size are copied from that table; D and trimming were computed from the DNA. There are about 280,000 clones in the sample; almost 90% occur only once, and about 11% lies in the top ten. The genes are TRBV18 and TRBJ1-5; 8 nucleotides align to TRBD1. The clonotype originates from a woman aged 30 to 39 with COVID-19, enrolled during active disease. Sequenced material: peripheral blood. The CDR3 nucleotides read TGTGCCAGCTCGTCCGGACAGGGCGAGAATCAGCCCCAGCATTTT. The encoded protein is CASSSGQGENQPQHF.